The clone carrying this T cell receptor beta chain was picked up a small number of times. This specimen belongs to a study of Ad26.COV2.S vaccination and SARS-CoV-2 variants. Data came from immunoSEQ multiplex PCR; TCRdb stores just in-frame clones and leaves some out. The sample holds around 350,000 clones; 92% are singletons and the top ten take around 4.2%. From germline, CDR1 is SEHNR and CDR2 FQNEAQ (reference sequence). The V and J ends lost 5 bases and 8 bases respectively, with 13 bases between them. CDR3 size: 14 residues. The rearrangement links TRBV7-9 to TRBJ1-6, with D tentatively TRBD1 (6 bases). The origin of this receptor is a human donor who had recovered from COVID-19. This sample comprised peripheral blood, obtained after recovery from COVID-19. DNA of the CDR3: TGTGCCAGCAGCATCGGACAGATACATTCACCCCTCCACTTT. Its translation is CASSIGQIHSPLHF. Variable domain in full (rest from reference TRBV7-9 and TRBJ1-6): DTGVSQNPRHKITKRGQNVTFRCDPISEHNRLYWYRQTLGQGPEFLTYFQNEAQLEKSRLLSDRFSAERPKGSFSTLEIQRTEQGDSAMYLCASSIGQIHSPLHFGNGTRLTVT.